This T cell receptor (beta chain) was captured by sequencing in a study of blood T cells in healthy people across ages. No fewer than 5 micrograms of total RNA were isolated from every sample. CDR1 and CDR2 from the germline V gene are MNHEY and SVGEGT. This CDR3 is 13 amino acids long. Trimming cost V 6 bases and J 6 bases; bases outside gene matches: 8. For the second PCR, which ran for about 6 to 12 cycles, a sample-barcoded 5' primer and a J-beta primer mix were used. Via MiXCR, TCRdb re-called the 5' RACE reads, giving one row per CDR3 protein. The sample has about 800,000 distinct CDR3 sequences, roughly 25% seen once. The sample also formed part of further work on T cells of mothers and their children.

The source is a boy younger than 18 in good health. The sample comprised blood. This chain connects TRBV6-2 or TRBV6-3 to TRBJ2-7; TRBD2 agrees at 7 bases. The CDR3 region is CASRRGLVREQYF. CDR3 nucleotides: TGTGCCAGCAGACGCGGACTAGTCCGCGAGCAGTACTTC.